The rows below give T cell receptor beta chains drawn from one sample of a study of T cell responses to AZD1222 COVID-19 vaccine. TCRdb keeps only in-frame clones here, not all; method: immunoSEQ multiplex PCR. The table has approximately 130,000 clones, approximately 91% seen once. Here the sequenced sample was peripheral blood, taken 28 days after the second AZD1222 dose. The receptors derive from an adult who received the AZD1222 COVID-19 vaccine. Each CDR3 is given with its conserved first and last residue.

TRBJ1-1,TRBV7-2,CASRRDRVMNTEAFF
TRBJ2-7,TRBV4-2,CASSPNDAYEQYF
TRBJ2-1,TRBV7-2,CASNLARSSYNEQFF
TRBJ1-1,TRBV30,CAWGRDSYTEAFF
TRBJ1-1,TRBV5-1,CASSLGGGSNPHTEAFF
TRBJ2-5,TRBV7-3,CASSRGSSLQETQYF
TRBJ1-3,TRBV18,CASSERLAGADTIYF
TRBJ2-7,TRBV6-5,CASSPAYGASYEQYF
TRBJ1-2,TRBV28,CASRPSTHYGYTF
TRBJ2-7,TRBV2,CASELAGAYEQYF
TRBJ1-6,TRBV27,CASSFSWRGVGSPLHF
TRBJ1-5,TRBV6-5,CASSGTLDQPQHF
TRBJ1-2,TRBV7-2,CASSFSGGEYYGYTF
TRBJ1-6,TRBV6-5,CASSYSSGPLHF
TRBJ1-5,TRBV28,CASSLGKTKQPQHF
TRBJ1-6,TRBV28,CASSSPQGYKSPLHF
TRBJ2-7,TRBV2,CASVTGGTYEQYF
TRBJ1-2,TRBV6-5,CASSYTFIQGKNGYTF
TRBJ1-5,TRBV21-1,CASSNGQFNQPQHF
TRBJ1-1,TRBV3-1/TRBV3-2,CASSQGIFSGQPEAFF
TRBJ2-1,TRBV11-2,CASSTQRGSEQFF
TRBJ1-1,TRBV19,CASRQVRNTEAFF
TRBJ1-1,TRBV30,CAWSVVRAGVAFF
TRBJ2-7,TRBV6-5,CASEVGRVSYEQYF
TRBJ1-6,TRBV19,CASSWDGLNSPLHF
TRBJ2-1,TRBV30,CAWSGWQAGEQFF